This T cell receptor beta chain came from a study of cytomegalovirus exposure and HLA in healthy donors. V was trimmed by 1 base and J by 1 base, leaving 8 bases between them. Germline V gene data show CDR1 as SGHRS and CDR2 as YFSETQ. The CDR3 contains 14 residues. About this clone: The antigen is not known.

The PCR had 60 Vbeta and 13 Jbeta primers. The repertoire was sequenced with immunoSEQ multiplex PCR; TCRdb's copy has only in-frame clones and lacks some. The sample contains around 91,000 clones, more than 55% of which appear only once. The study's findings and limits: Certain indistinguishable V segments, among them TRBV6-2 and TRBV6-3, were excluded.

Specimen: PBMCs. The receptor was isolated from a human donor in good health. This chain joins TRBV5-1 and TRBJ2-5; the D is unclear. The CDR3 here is CASSLMGPQETQYF. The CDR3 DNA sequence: TGCGCCAGCAGCTTGATGGGCCCCCAAGAGACCCAGTACTTC. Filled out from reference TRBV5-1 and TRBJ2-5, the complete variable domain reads KAGVTQTPRYLIKTRGQQVTLSCSPISGHRSVSWYQQTPGQGLQFLFEYFSETQRNKGNFPGRFSGRQFSNSRSEMNVSTLELGDSALYLCASSLMGPQETQYFGPGTRLLVL.